The 3 T cell receptor beta chains presented below share a single source sample, sequenced in a study of cytomegalovirus exposure and HLA in healthy donors. PCR employed 60 Vbeta and 13 Jbeta primers. Produced via immunoSEQ multiplex PCR; TCRdb's table is partial and in-frame only. The profile shows 150,000 to 200,000 clones, 82% of them singletons. The sequenced sample was PBMCs. These receptors originate from a girl between 10 and 17 years old in good health and CMV-seropositive.

The chain recombines TRBV29-1 with TRBJ1-3, with 9 bases fitting TRBD1. Germline V lookup: CDR1 SQVTM, CDR2 ANQGSEA. The CDR3 has 13 residues. V was pared by 8 bases and J by 2 bases, with 4 bases of the junction left unmatched. CDR3: CSIRQGAGNTIYF. The CDR3, as DNA: TGCAGCATTCGACAGGGGGCTGGAAACACCATATATTTT.

The rearrangement joins TRBV6-5 to TRBJ2-1; D possibly corresponds to TRBD1 (5 bases). V was clipped by 7 bases and J by 2 bases, with 12 bases between them. This CDR3 comprises 14 residues. CDR1 and CDR2 from the germline V gene are MNHEY and SVGAGI. The CDR3 nucleotides read TGTGCCAGCACCCAGGGTGGGACCTACAATGAGCAGTTCTTC. Translation: CASTQGGTYNEQFF.

V is TRBV27 and J is TRBJ2-1; 7 bases line up with TRBD2. The CDR3 is made up of 15 amino acids. The ends lost 6 bases at V and 3 bases at J; junction bases unmatched: 8. From germline, CDR1 is MNHEY and CDR2 SMNVEV (reference sequence). CDR3 sequence (DNA): TGTGCCAGCAGGCCATTAACTAGCGTCTACAATGAGCAGTTCTTC. It codes for CASRPLTSVYNEQFF.